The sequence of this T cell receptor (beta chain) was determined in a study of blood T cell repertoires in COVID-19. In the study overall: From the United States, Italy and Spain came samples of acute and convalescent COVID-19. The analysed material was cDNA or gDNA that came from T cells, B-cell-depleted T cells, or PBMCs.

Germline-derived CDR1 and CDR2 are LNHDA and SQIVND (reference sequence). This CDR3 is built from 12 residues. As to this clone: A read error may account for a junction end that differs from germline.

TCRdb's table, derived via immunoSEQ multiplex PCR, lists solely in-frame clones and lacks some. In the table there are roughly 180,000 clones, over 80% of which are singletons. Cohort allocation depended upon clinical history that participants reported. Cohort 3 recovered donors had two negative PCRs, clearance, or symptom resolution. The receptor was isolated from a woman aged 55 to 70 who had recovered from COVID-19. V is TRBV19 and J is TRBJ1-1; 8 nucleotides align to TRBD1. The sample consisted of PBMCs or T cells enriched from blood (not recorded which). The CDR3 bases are TGTGCCAGTAGTATGGTGGGACAGGTTTTTGGGTTT. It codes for CASSMVGQVFGF.